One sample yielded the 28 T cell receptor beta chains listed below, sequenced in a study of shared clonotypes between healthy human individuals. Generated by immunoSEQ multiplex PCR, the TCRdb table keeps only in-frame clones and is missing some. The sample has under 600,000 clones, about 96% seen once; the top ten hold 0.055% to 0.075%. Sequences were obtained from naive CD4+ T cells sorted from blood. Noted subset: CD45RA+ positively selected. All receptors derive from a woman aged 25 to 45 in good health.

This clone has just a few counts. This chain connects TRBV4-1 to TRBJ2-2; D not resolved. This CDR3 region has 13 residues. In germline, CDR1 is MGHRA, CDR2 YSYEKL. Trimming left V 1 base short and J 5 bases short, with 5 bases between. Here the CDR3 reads CASSQVGTGELFF. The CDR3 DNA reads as TGCGCCAGCAGCCAAGTAGGGACCGGGGAGCTGTTTTTT.

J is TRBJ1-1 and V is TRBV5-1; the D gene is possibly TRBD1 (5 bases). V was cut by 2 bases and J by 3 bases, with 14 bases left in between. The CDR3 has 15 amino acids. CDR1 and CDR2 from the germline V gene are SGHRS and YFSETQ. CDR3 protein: CASSFQAGKDTEAFF. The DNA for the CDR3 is TGCGCCAGCAGCTTTCAGGCAGGGAAGGACACTGAAGCTTTCTTT.

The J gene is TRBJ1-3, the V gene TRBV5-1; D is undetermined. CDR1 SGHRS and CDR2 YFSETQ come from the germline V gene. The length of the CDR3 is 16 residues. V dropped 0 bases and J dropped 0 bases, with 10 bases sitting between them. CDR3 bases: TGCGCCAGCAGCTTGGATCGAGGGAGCTCTGGAAACACCATATATTTT. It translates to CASSLDRGSSGNTIYF.

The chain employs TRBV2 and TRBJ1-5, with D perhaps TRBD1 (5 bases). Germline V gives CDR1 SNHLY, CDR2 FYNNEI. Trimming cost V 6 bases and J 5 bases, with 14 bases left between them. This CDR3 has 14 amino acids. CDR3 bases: TGTGCCAGCAGCAGGGTCCAACCGGATCAGCCCCAGCATTTT. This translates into CASSRVQPDQPQHF.

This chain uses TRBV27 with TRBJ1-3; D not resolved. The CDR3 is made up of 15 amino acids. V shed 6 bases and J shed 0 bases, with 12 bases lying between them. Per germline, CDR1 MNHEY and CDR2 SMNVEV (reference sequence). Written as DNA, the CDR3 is TGTGCCAGCAGCCCCGGATGGGTCTCTGGAAACACCATATATTTT. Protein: CASSPGWVSGNTIYF.

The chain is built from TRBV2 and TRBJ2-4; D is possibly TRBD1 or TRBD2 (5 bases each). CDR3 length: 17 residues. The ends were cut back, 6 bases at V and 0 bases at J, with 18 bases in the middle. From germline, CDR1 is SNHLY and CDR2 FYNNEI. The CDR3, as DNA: TGTGCCAGCAGGCCCCAAGGGACGGCCTTAGCCAAAAACATTCAGTACTTC. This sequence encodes CASRPQGTALAKNIQYF.

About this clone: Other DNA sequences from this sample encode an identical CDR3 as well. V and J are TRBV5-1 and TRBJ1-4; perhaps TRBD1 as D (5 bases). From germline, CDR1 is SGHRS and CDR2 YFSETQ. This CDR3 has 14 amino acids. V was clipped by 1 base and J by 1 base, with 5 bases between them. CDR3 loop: CASSLQGTNEKLFF. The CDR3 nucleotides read TGCGCCAGCAGCTTGCAGGGAACTAATGAAAAACTGTTTTTT.

The CDR3 spells CASSQAGQGFTDTQYF. In DNA form, the CDR3 reads TGTGCCAGCAGCCAAGCGGGACAGGGATTCACAGATACGCAGTATTTT. The chain has TRBV4-2 and TRBJ2-3, with 9 positions matching TRBD1. Germline assignment: CDR1 LGHNA and CDR2 YNFKEQ. This CDR3 contains 16 residues. J was trimmed by 2 bases and V by 1 base; bases with no gene match: 4.

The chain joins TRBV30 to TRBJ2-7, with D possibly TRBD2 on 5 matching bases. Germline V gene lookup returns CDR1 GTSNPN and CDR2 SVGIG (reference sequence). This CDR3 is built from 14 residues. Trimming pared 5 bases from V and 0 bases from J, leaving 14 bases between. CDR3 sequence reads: CAWSMDSYSYEQYF. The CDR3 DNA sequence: TGTGCCTGGTCCATGGACTCTTACTCCTACGAGCAGTACTTC.

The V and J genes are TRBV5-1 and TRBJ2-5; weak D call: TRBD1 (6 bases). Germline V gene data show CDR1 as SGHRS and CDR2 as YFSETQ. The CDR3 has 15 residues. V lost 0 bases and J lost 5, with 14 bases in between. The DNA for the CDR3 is TGCGCCAGCAGCTTGGCCCCCAGGGGATCGGAGACCCAGTACTTC. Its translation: CASSLAPRGSETQYF.

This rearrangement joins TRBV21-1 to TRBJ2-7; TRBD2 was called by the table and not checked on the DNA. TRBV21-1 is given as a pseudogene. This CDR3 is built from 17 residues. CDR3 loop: CASSKALGGGRAYEQYF. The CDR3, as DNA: TGTGCCAGCAGCAAAGCGCTGGGCGGGGGAAGAGCCTACGAGCAGTACTTC.

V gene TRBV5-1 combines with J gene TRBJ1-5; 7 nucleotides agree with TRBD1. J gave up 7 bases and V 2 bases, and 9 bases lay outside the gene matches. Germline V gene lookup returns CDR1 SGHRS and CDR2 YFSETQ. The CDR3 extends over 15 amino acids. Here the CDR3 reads CASSLGGIVGQPQHF. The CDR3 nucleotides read TGCGCCAGCAGCTTAGGGGGCATTGTAGGACAGCCCCAGCATTTT. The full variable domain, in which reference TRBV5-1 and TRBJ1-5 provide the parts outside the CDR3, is KAGVTQTPRYLIKTRGQQVTLSCSPISGHRSVSWYQQTPGQGLQFLFEYFSETQRNKGNFPGRFSGRQFSNSRSEMNVSTLELGDSALYLCASSLGGIVGQPQHFGDGTRLSIL.

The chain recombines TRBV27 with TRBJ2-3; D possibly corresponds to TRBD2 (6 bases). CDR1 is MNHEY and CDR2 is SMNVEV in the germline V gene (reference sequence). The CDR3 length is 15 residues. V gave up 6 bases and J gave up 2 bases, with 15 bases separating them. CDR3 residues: CASRTGTGYTDTQYF. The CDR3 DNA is TGTGCCAGCAGAACCGGGACTGGCTACACAGATACGCAGTATTTT.

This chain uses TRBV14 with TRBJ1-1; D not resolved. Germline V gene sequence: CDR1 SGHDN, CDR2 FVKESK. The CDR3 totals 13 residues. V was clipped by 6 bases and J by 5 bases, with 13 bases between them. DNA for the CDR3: TGTGCCAGCAGTGGGCGAGGTTGGACTGAAGCTTTCTTT. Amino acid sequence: CASSGRGWTEAFF. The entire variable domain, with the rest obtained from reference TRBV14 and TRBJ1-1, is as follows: EAGVTQFPSHSVIEKGQTVTLRCDPISGHDNLYWYRRVMGKEIKFLLHFVKESKQDESGMPNNRFLAERTGGTYSTLKVQPAELEDSGVYFCASSGRGWTEAFFGQGTRLTVV.

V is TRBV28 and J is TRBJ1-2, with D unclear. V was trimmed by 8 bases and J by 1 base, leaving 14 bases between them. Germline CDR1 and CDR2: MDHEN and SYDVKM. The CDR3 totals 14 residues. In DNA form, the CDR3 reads TGTGCCAGCGGCGTCCCTCCCAGTAACTATGGCTACACCTTC. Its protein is CASGVPPSNYGYTF.

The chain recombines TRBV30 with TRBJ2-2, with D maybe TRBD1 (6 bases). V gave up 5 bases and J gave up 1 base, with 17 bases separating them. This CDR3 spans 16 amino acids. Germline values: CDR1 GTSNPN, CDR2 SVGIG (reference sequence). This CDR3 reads CAWSEWGRRNTGELFF. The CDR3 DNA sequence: TGTGCCTGGTCGGAATGGGGGCGGAGGAACACCGGGGAGCTGTTTTTT.

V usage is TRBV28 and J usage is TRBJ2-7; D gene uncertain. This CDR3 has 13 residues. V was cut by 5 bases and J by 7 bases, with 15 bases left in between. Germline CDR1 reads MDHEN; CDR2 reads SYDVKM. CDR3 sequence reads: CASSPPTSIEQYF. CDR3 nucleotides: TGTGCCAGCAGTCCTCCCACAAGCATTGAGCAGTACTTC.

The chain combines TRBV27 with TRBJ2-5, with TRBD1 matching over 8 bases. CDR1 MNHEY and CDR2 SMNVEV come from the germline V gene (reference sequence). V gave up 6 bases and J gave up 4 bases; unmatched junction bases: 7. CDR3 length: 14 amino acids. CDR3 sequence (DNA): TGTGCCAGCAGGGCAGGGGGCTCCCCAGAGACCCAGTACTTC. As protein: CASRAGGSPETQYF.

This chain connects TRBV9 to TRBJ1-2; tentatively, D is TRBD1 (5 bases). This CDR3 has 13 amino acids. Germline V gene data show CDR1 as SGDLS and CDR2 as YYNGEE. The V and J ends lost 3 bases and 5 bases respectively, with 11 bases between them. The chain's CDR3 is CASSGLGGYGYTF. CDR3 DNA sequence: TGTGCCAGCAGCGGCCTCGGGGGGTATGGCTACACCTTC.

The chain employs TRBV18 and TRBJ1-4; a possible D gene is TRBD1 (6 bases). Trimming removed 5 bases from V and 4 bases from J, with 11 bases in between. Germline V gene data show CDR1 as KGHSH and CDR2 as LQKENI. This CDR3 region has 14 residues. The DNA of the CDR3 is TGTGCCAGCTCAGAGGCAGGGGATAATGAAAAACTGTTTTTT. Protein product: CASSEAGDNEKLFF.

As DNA, the CDR3 is TGTGCCAGCTCACCCACCCGACAGTTTTGGGAAGCTTTCTTT. As protein: CASSPTRQFWEAFF. The chain has TRBV18 and TRBJ1-1; possibly TRBD1 for D (5 bases). With 3 bases removed from V and 8 bases from J, the gap between germline ends came to 16 bases. Germline CDR1 is KGHSH and CDR2 is LQKENI. CDR3 length: 14 amino acids.

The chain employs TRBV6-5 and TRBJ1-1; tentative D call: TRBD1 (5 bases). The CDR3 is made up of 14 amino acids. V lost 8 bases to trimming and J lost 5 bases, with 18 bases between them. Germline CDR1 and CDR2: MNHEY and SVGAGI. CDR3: CASPKEGRNTEAFF. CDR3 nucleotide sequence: TGTGCCAGCCCAAAGGAGGGGAGGAATACTGAAGCTTTCTTT.

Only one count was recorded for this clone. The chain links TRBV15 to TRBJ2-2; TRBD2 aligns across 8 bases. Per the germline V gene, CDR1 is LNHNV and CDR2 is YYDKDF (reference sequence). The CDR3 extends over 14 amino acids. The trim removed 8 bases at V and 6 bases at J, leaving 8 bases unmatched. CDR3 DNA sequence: TGTGCCACCCGGGGAGCGGGAGACTCCGGGGAGCTGTTTTTT. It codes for CATRGAGDSGELFF.

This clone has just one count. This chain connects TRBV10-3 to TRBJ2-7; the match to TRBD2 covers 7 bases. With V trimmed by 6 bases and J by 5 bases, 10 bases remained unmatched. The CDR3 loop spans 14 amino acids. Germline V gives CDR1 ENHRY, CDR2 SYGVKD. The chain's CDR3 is CAIRGSGKIDEQYF. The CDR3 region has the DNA TGTGCCATCAGGGGGAGCGGGAAGATCGACGAGCAGTACTTC.

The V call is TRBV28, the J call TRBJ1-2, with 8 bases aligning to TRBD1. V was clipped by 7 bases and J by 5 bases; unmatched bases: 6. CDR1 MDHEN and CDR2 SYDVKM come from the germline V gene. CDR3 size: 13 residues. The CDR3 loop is CASNRQGTYGYTF. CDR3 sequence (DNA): TGTGCCAGCAATAGACAGGGGACATATGGCTACACCTTC.

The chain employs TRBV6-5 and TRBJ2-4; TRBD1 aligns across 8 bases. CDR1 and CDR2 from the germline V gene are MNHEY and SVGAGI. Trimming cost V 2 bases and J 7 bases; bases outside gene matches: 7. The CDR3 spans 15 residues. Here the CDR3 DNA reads TGTGCCAGCAGTTACACCAACAGGGGGATGAACATTCAGTACTTC. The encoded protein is CASSYTNRGMNIQYF.

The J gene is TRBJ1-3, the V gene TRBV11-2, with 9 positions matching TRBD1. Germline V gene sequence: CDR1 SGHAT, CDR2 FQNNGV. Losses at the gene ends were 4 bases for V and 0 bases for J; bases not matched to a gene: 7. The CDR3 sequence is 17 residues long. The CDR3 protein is CASSYNGQGHSGNTIYF. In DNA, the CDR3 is TGTGCCAGCAGCTACAACGGACAGGGGCACTCTGGAAACACCATATATTTT.

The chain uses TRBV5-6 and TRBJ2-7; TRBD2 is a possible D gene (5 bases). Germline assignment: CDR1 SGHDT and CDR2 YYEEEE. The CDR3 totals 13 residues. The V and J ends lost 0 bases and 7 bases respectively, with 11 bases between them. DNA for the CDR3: TGTGCCAGCAGCTTGGCCTTACTAGTAGAGCAGTACTTC. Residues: CASSLALLVEQYF. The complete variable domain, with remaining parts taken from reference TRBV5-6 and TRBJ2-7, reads DAGVTQSPTHLIKTRGQQVTLRCSPKSGHDTVSWYQQALGQGPQFIFQYYEEEERQRGNFPDRFSGHQFPNYSSELNVNALLLGDSALYLCASSLALLVEQYFGPGTRLTVT.